The rows below give T cell receptor beta chains drawn from one sample of a study of cytomegalovirus exposure and HLA in healthy donors. Some clones are missing from TCRdb's copy, which holds only in-frame ones; the method was immunoSEQ multiplex PCR. The sample carries under 250,000 clones, 75% to 85% recorded once. Input material: PBMCs. Receptor source: a woman in her thirties or forties in good health and CMV-seronegative. Both conserved end residues are part of each CDR3. Fields, in order: clone size, D gene, J gene, CDR3 length, V gene, CDR3 DNA, CDR3 protein. The D gene is left open where the match is weak. Only part of the rows carry a size: once, few, many, or a class if the clone is expanded.

- - TRBJ2-1 11 TRBV19 TGTGCCAGTAGCTTCTACAATGAGCAGTTCTTC CASSFYNEQFF
- - TRBJ1-1 14 TRBV27 TGTGCCAGCAGTTGGGGGGGAGCGAACACTGAAGCTTTCTTT CASSWGGANTEAFF
- - TRBJ1-4 14 TRBV5-3 TGTGCCAGAAGCGAGGGCCCAACTAATGAAAAACTGTTTTTT CARSEGPTNEKLFF
- - TRBJ1-2 13 TRBV5-1 TGCGCCAGCAGCCAGGGTGGCATGGATGGCTACACCTTC CASSQGGMDGYTF
- TRBD1 TRBJ1-1 15 TRBV27 TGTGCCAGCAGTCCCGAAGGGGGCTGGAACACTGAAGCTTTCTTT CASSPEGGWNTEAFF
- TRBD2 TRBJ2-3 18 TRBV5-1 TGCGCCAGCAGCCCCCGGACTAGCGGGAGGTGGGTTACAGATACGCAGTATTTT CASSPRTSGRWVTDTQYF
- - TRBJ2-5 13 TRBV5-6 TGTGCCAGCAGCTTGGCGGGTACGGAGACCCAGTACTTC CASSLAGTETQYF
- - TRBJ2-1 14 TRBV4-1 TGCGCCAGCAGCCAAGATGTCCTACCCAATGAGCAGTTCTTC CASSQDVLPNEQFF
- - TRBJ1-2 13 TRBV7-8 TGTGCCAGCAGCTTAGGGAGGGTCTATGGCTACACCTTC CASSLGRVYGYTF
- TRBD1 TRBJ1-1 13 TRBV29-1 TGCAGCGTTCGAGGGGGCTCGGGCACTGAAGCTTTCTTT CSVRGGSGTEAFF
- - TRBJ1-5 17 TRBV30 TGTGCCTGGAGTGAGGGAGGGTTTACCTCCAGCAATCAGCCCCAGCATTTT CAWSEGGFTSSNQPQHF
- - TRBJ2-7 18 TRBV4-2 TGTGCCAGCAGCCAAGATAAACGGTCGTCGGGGACATTCTACGAGCAGTACTTC CASSQDKRSSGTFYEQYF
- TRBD1 TRBJ1-2 15 TRBV19 TGTGCCAGTAGTTCGCGGGGGACAGGCGAGGCTCGCTACACCTTC CASSSRGTGEARYTF
- - TRBJ1-2 16 TRBV2 TGTGCCAGCAGTGCGAGTTTCTCTCCCATAAACTATGGCTACACCTTC CASSASFSPINYGYTF
- - TRBJ2-6 16 TRBV10-3 TGTGCCATCAGTGAGTCTGAGGGCTCTGGGGCCAACGTCCTGACTTTC CAISESEGSGANVLTF
- TRBD1 TRBJ2-4 12 TRBV10-1 TGCGCCAGCAGTGGGACAGGGGGCATTCAGTACTTC CASSGTGGIQYF
- - TRBJ1-2 15 TRBV7-9 TGTGCCAGCAGCTCGTCCCCGTCAGGGTTGGAAGGCTACACCTTC CASSSSPSGLEGYTF
- TRBD1 TRBJ2-7 13 TRBV4-1 TGCGCCAGCAGCCACCAGGGGGCCTACGAGCAGTACTTC CASSHQGAYEQYF
- TRBD1 TRBJ1-1 18 TRBV7-6 TGTGCCAGCAGCTTAGCGGGGGAGGCAGGGGGCTTGTACACTGAAGCTTTCTTT CASSLAGEAGGLYTEAFF
- - TRBJ2-3 17 TRBV25-1 TGTGCCAGCAGTGGTCTAGCCGGGACTCGGTACACAGATACGCAGTATTTT CASSGLAGTRYTDTQYF
once - TRBJ2-7 13 TRBV7-8 TGTGCCAGCAGCTTAGTTAGGGGGGGCGAGCAGTACTTC CASSLVRGGEQYF
- - TRBJ1-2 13 TRBV6-5 TGTGCCAGCAGTACAGGGCCTCACTATGGCTACACCTTC CASSTGPHYGYTF
- TRBD1 TRBJ1-2 15 TRBV27 TGTGCCAGCAGTTGGTCAGGGGGCAGTGTCTATGGCTACACCTTC CASSWSGGSVYGYTF
few TRBD1 TRBJ2-1 15 TRBV10-3 TGTGCCATCAGTGATCGGGACAGGGGGCCCAATGAGCAGTTCTTC CAISDRDRGPNEQFF
- TRBD1 TRBJ1-2 18 TRBV11-2 TGTGCCAGCAGAACCGCGAAGGGGGCCCGACGGACAAACTATGGCTACACCTTC CASRTAKGARRTNYGYTF
- TRBD1 TRBJ2-7 14 TRBV7-9 TGTGCCAGCAGCCCCGAGGACAGGGCCGCGGAGCAGTACTTC CASSPEDRAAEQYF
- - TRBJ2-1 15 TRBV29-1 TGCAGCGTTCAAAAGAGTCCTAGCTCCTACAATGAGCAGTTCTTC CSVQKSPSSYNEQFF
- - TRBJ2-5 14 TRBV7-6 TGTGCCAGCAGCTTAGGATGGAGTCAAGAGACCCAGTACTTC CASSLGWSQETQYF
- TRBD1 TRBJ2-7 18 TRBV28 TGTGCCAGTCTGGCCCGGGACAGGGGGCTCGGTAAGAACTACGAGCAGTACTTC CASLARDRGLGKNYEQYF
- - TRBJ1-4 16 TRBV1 TGCACCAGCAGCCGCCAGTCAGAACCTCCCTGTGAAAAACTGTTTTTT CTSSRQSEPPCEKLFF
- TRBD2 TRBJ2-5 15 TRBV7-3 TGTGCCAGCAGCCCAAAGGGACTAGCGGGAGAGACCCAGTACTTC CASSPKGLAGETQYF
- - TRBJ2-3 20 TRBV15 TGTGCCACCAGCACAAGAGGACAGTTAAGATTAATCAGGGGCACAGATACGCAGTATTTT CATSTRGQLRLIRGTDTQYF
- TRBD1 TRBJ2-7 14 TRBV5-1 TGCGCCAGCAGCCAAGGACAGGGAACCTACGAGCAGTACTTC CASSQGQGTYEQYF
- - TRBJ1-2 14 TRBV6-5 TGTGCCAGCAGTTACGGCCAGGGTCACTATGGATACACCTTC CASSYGQGHYGYTF
- TRBD2 TRBJ2-5 17 TRBV18 TGTGCCAGCTCACGCGGGGGGACTAGCGGCCACCAAGAGACCCAGTACTTC CASSRGGTSGHQETQYF
- - TRBJ2-7 15 TRBV29-1 TGCAGCGTTGAGGGTAGGGGCCGCAGTTCCTACGAGCAGTACTTC CSVEGRGRSSYEQYF
- - TRBJ1-5 14 TRBV30 TGTGCCTGGAGCCCCGACAGCGGGTGGTTGCCCCAGCATTTT CAWSPDSGWLPQHF
- - TRBJ2-7 11 TRBV27 TGTGCCAGCAGTTCCCGTTTGGAGCAGTACTTC CASSSRLEQYF
- - TRBJ1-2 13 TRBV30 TGTGCCTGGAGTGTACAGGCTAACTATGGCTACACCTTC CAWSVQANYGYTF
- TRBD2 TRBJ2-3 17 TRBV30 TGTGCCTGGAGTGATTCTAGACTAGCGGGAGCGGCAGATACGCAGTATTTT CAWSDSRLAGAADTQYF
once TRBD1 TRBJ2-7 14 TRBV7-2 TGTGCCAGCAGCTCTGCGGGGACAGGGTACGAGCAGTACTTC CASSSAGTGYEQYF
- TRBD1 TRBJ2-5 13 TRBV5-1 TGCGCCAGCTCTAAGGGACAGCTGGAGACCCAGTACTTC CASSKGQLETQYF
- - TRBJ2-7 13 TRBV6-5 TGTGCCAGCCGCTTAGCGGCCTCCTACGAGCAGTACTTC CASRLAASYEQYF
- TRBD2 TRBJ2-1 14 TRBV30 TGTGCCTGGAAGCGACACCCTCTAGCGGATGAGCAGTTCTTC CAWKRHPLADEQFF
few TRBD1 TRBJ2-3 16 TRBV6-6 TGTGCCAGCAGTTATGCGCCGACAGGGGGAGCAGATACGCAGTATTTT CASSYAPTGGADTQYF
few TRBD2 TRBJ2-7 13 TRBV2 TGTGCCAGCAGTGTCCGGGAGGGCTACGAGCAGTACTTC CASSVREGYEQYF
- TRBD2 TRBJ2-1 16 TRBV19 TGTGCCAGTAACCCGTGGGCGGGAGGGCCGGTCAATGAGCAGTTCTTC CASNPWAGGPVNEQFF
- - TRBJ2-3 13 TRBV9 TGTGCCAGCAGCATACAGGGTCCAGATACGCAGTATTTT CASSIQGPDTQYF
- TRBD2 TRBJ2-7 14 TRBV30 TGTGCCTGGAGTGGCGGGGGTTCCTCCTACGAGCAGTACTTC CAWSGGGSSYEQYF
- TRBD1 TRBJ1-1 13 TRBV30 TGTGCCTGGACCAGACAGGGGAACACTGAAGCTTTCTTT CAWTRQGNTEAFF
once - TRBJ1-1 14 TRBV10-1 TGCGCCAGCAGTGCTCACAGACAGAACACTGAAGCTTTCTTT CASSAHRQNTEAFF
few TRBD1 TRBJ1-2 16 TRBV28 TGTGCCAGCAGTTCCCATCCTGGGACAGGTCGCTATGGCTACACCTTC CASSSHPGTGRYGYTF
- TRBD1 TRBJ2-7 15 TRBV11-2 TGTGCCAGCAGCTCGACAGGGGGAAACCTCTACGAGCAGTACTTC CASSSTGGNLYEQYF
- - TRBJ2-3 14 TRBV7-2 TGTGCCAGCAGCTTAAGTTTCGGGTCAGATACGCAGTATTTT CASSLSFGSDTQYF
- - TRBJ2-3 17 TRBV4-1 TGCGCCAGCAGCCAAGTTGAGGCCGGAGTTAGCACAGATACGCAGTATTTT CASSQVEAGVSTDTQYF
- TRBD1 TRBJ2-7 14 TRBV7-3 TGTGCCAGCTCCAGACAGGGGGGTGCCTACGAGCAGTACTTC CASSRQGGAYEQYF
- - TRBJ2-2 15 TRBV7-9 TGTGCCAGCAGCTTAGCTTCCTGGAACACCGGGGAGCTGTTTTTT CASSLASWNTGELFF